This TCR beta chain stems from a study of blood T cell repertoires in COVID-19. Study at large: The samples span acute and convalescent COVID-19 from the United States, Italy and Spain. Sources were T cells, B-cell-depleted T cells, or PBMCs; the material itself was cDNA or gDNA.

CDR3 length: 20 amino acids. In germline, CDR1 is MGHRA, CDR2 YSYEKL. Trimming cost V 2 bases and J 0 bases; bases outside gene matches: 15. Methods used by the authors: How many nucleated cells were present was estimated from reference gene primer amplification. TCRdb's copy holds only in-frame clones and misses some; the assay was immunoSEQ multiplex PCR. D and trimming were read from the DNA, whereas the V and J calls and clone size are those reported in that table. The sample has about 330,000 clones, around 89% seen once. Material: peripheral blood. The chain recombines TRBV4-1 with TRBJ2-7; 11 bases match TRBD2. The receptor's source is a woman aged 45-65 years with active or convalescent COVID-19. As DNA, the CDR3 is TGCGCCAGCAGCCAATTTCCTGGGCTAGCGGGGGGCCTGAGCTCCTACGAGCAGTACTTC. As protein: CASSQFPGLAGGLSSYEQYF.